This TCR beta chain was captured by sequencing in a study of T cells in localized non-small cell lung cancer. Study-wide findings and caveats: Out of the top 100 tumor clones, a median about 58 were seen in adjacent lung.

With respect to this clone: Its antigen is as yet unknown.

Method: immunoSEQ multiplex PCR; TCRdb's copy keeps in-frame clones and lacks some. The sample records tens of thousands of clones, about four fifths being singletons. Germline-derived CDR1 and CDR2 are SGHAT and FQNNGV. The CDR3 has 14 residues. The V gene end was trimmed by 5 bases and the J gene end by 6 bases; junction bases not matched to a gene: 9. The TCR sequence derives from a female donor at least 60 years old with stage II squamous cell lung carcinoma. This chain joins TRBV11-2 and TRBJ1-2, with 7 bases lining up with TRBD1. This specimen was peripheral blood, taken before any cancer treatment. The CDR3 DNA sequence: TGTGCCAGCAGCACTTTGACAGGGAGGGATGGCTACACCTTC. Amino acids: CASSTLTGRDGYTF.